This T cell receptor (beta chain) was identified in a study of beta chain features in type 1 diabetes. Trimming stripped 4 bases from V and 2 bases from J, with 8 bases between. Germline V gives CDR1 MNHEY, CDR2 SVGAGI. CDR3 length equals 13 residues. Findings and limits, study-wide: Within each of all four CD4+ subsets, Type 1 diabetes patients had TCRB CDR3s that were moderately but significantly shorter.

The whole isolated RNA underwent reverse transcription, so sequencing captured expressed TCRB transcripts. Deep immunoSEQ sequencing covered naive, central memory and regulatory T cell samples. Generated by immunoSEQ multiplex PCR, the TCRdb table keeps only in-frame clones and is missing some. Of 600,000 or so clones detected, about an eighth appear once; the ten largest clones hold 0.035% to 0.045%. This clone was recorded a few times. What it binds is unknown. This TCR came from a man younger than 35 with type 1 diabetes. The sample consisted of naive CD4+ T cells from blood. The gene calls are TRBV6-5 and TRBJ1-1; D remains unclear. CDR3 protein: CASSWLGNTEAFF. The CDR3 bases are TGTGCCAGCAGTTGGTTGGGTAACACTGAAGCTTTCTTT.